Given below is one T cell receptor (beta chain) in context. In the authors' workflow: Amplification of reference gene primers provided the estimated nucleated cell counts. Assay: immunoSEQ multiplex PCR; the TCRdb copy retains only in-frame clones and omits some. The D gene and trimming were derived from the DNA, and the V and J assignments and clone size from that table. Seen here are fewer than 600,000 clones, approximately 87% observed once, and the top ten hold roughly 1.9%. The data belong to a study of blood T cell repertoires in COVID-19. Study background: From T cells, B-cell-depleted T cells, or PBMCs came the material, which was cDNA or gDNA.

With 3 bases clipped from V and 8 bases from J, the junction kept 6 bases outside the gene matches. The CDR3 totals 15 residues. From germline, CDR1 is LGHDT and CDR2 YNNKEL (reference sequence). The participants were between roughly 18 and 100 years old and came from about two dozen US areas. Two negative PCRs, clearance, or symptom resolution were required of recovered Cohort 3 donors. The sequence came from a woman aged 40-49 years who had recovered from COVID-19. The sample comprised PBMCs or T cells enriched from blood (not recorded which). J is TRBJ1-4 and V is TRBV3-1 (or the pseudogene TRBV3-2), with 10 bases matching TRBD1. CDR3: CASSHRQGAREKLFF. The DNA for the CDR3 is TGTGCCAGCAGCCACCGACAGGGGGCGCGGGAAAAACTGTTTTTT.